Each of the 30 T cell receptor beta chains below was sequenced from the same sample in a study of T cells in Graves' hyperthyroidism and ophthalmopathy. TCR beta CDR3 region amplification was performed from RNA transcripts. The HTBI primer set was used in a first-round RT-PCR of the TCR CDR3. TCRdb re-called the multiplex PCR reads through MiXCR, storing one row per CDR3 protein. The sample has about 300,000 distinct CDR3 sequences, about 19% seen once. The sequenced material came from blood. Receptor source: a man aged 45-60 years with Graves' ophthalmopathy.

This clonotype was seen a handful of times. V gene TRBV5-6 combines with J gene TRBJ2-6; D perhaps matches TRBD1 (6 bases). Germline values: CDR1 SGHDT, CDR2 YYEEEE. The CDR3 spans 17 residues. V gave up 2 bases and J gave up 0 bases, with 12 bases separating them. The CDR3 loop is CASSFTGRSSGANVLTF. The CDR3 DNA reads TGTGCCAGCAGCTTTACAGGGCGGAGCTCTGGGGCCAACGTCCTGACTTTC.

This chain connects TRBV3-1 to TRBJ2-7; D possibly corresponds to TRBD2 (5 bases). V dropped 4 bases and J dropped 2 bases, with 12 bases sitting between them. Germline V CDR1 and CDR2: LGHDT, YNNKEL (reference sequence). CDR3 length: 14 residues. The CDR3 protein is CASSRGRAPYEQYF. The CDR3 nucleotides read TGTGCCAGCAGCCGTGGGCGGGCCCCCTACGAGCAGTACTTC.

Turning to this clonotype: This sequence may be a read error, since a much larger clone differs from it by one base. The rearrangement uses TRBV19 and TRBJ2-1; 8 bases map to TRBD1. The CDR3 length is 20 residues. CDR1 and CDR2 (germline): LNHDA, SQIVND (reference sequence). The DNA for the CDR3 is TGTGCCAGTAGTACCCGAGGGGGGACAGGAACGTTAAGCTCCTACAATGAGCAGTGCTTC. Translating it yields CASSTRGGTGTLSSYNEQCF.

The rearrangement uses TRBV12-3 or TRBV12-4 and TRBJ2-4; no clear D gene. Trimming pared 3 bases from V and 1 base from J, leaving 7 bases between. The CDR3 covers 14 residues. As DNA, the CDR3 is TGTGCCAGCAGTTTGGGCTTTGCCAAAAACATTCAGTACTTC. It codes for CASSLGFAKNIQYF.

This clonotype turned up a few times. This chain joins TRBV20-1 and TRBJ2-7, with D perhaps being TRBD1 or TRBD2 (6 bases each). This CDR3 region has 12 residues. Deletions cut 3 bases from V and 6 bases from J, with 12 bases between. The germline V gene has CDR1 DFQATT and CDR2 SNEGSKA (reference sequence). CDR3 in DNA: TGCAGTGCTAGCATGGGGGGCGTCGAGCAGTACTTC. This codes for CSASMGGVEQYF.

The sample holds a few counts of this clonotype. The chain links TRBV6-2 or TRBV6-3 to TRBJ2-3, with a possible D match to TRBD1 (5 bases). Looked up from germline, CDR1 is MNHEY and CDR2 is SVGEGT. The CDR3 totals 15 residues. V was trimmed by 4 bases and J by 0 bases, leaving 11 bases between them. In DNA form, the CDR3 reads TGTGCCAGCAGTTCAAGGGGATTTAGCACAGATACGCAGTATTTT. Encoded protein: CASSSRGFSTDTQYF.

This clonotype was seen many times. The chain's CDR3 is CASSFIASGRVAEAFF. CDR3 nucleotide sequence: TGTGCCAGCAGTTTTATAGCTTCAGGGAGAGTCGCTGAAGCTTTCTTT. This chain uses TRBV12-3 or TRBV12-4 with TRBJ1-1; D might be TRBD1 (5 bases). V was clipped by 3 bases and J by 6 bases, with 20 bases between them. The CDR3 runs to 16 residues.

This clonotype was found a few times. The genes are TRBV4-1 and TRBJ1-1; 8 bases agree with TRBD1. Germline CDR1 reads MGHRA; CDR2 reads YSYEKL. The CDR3 covers 17 residues. After removal of 3 bases from V and 3 bases from J, the junction contained 12 bases not matched to a gene. CDR3: CASSQRQGRGAYTEAFF. As DNA, the CDR3 is TGCGCCAGCAGCCAGCGACAGGGGCGAGGGGCATACACTGAAGCTTTCTTT.

This clonotype has a count of ten or more. The CDR3 reads CASSYSSRGSHEQYF. CDR3 DNA sequence: TGTGCCAGCAGTTACTCGTCCAGGGGTTCCCACGAGCAGTACTTC. The chain couples TRBV6-5 to TRBJ2-7; TRBD1 might be the D (6 bases). This CDR3 region has 15 residues. Trimming took 0 bases from V and 5 from J, leaving 14 bases between them. Germline CDR1 reads MNHEY; CDR2 reads SVGAGI.

This clonotype has a count of ten or more. The CDR3 DNA follows: TGTGCCAGCAGTTTACACGCGGGTACTCCTAGCGGGCGCACAGATACGCAGTATTTT. Residues: CASSLHAGTPSGRTDTQYF. This chain connects TRBV12-3 or TRBV12-4 to TRBJ2-3; 8 positions agree with TRBD2. V gave up 2 bases and J gave up 1 base; unmatched junction bases: 14. The length of the CDR3 is 19 residues.

This clonotype was seen ten or more times. The genes are TRBV28 and TRBJ2-1; 7 bases fit TRBD2. The germline CDR1 and CDR2 sequences are MDHEN and SYDVKM. J was trimmed by 0 bases and V by 5 bases; bases with no gene match: 10. There are 17 residues in the CDR3. The DNA for the CDR3 is TGTGCCAGCAGTCTACGGACTAGAACGATCTCCTACAATGAGCAGTTCTTC. Translated, it gives CASSLRTRTISYNEQFF.

This clonotype was counted at least ten times. This rearrangement joins TRBV20-1 to TRBJ1-1; unclear D gene. Germline lookup yields CDR1 DFQATT and CDR2 SNEGSKA (reference sequence). The CDR3 loop spans 13 amino acids. Trimming took off 3 bases at V and 3 bases at J, with 11 bases between the two ends. The DNA of the CDR3 is TGCAGTGCTAGCCAAGGGCTGGACACTGAAGCTTTCTTT. It encodes CSASQGLDTEAFF.

This clonotype was found many times. The J gene is TRBJ2-1, the V gene TRBV5-1; TRBD1 agrees at 7 bases. Germline CDR1 SGHRS, CDR2 YFSETQ. The CDR3 covers 13 residues. The V segment lost 4 bases and the J segment 6 bases; nucleotides outside the gene matches: 4. The CDR3 DNA reads TGCGCCAGCAGCGGGGGACAGTTCAATGAGCAGTTCTTC. Translating gives CASSGGQFNEQFF.

The V gene is TRBV2, the J gene TRBJ1-1, with TRBD1 as a possible D gene (6 bases). Per germline, CDR1 SNHLY and CDR2 FYNNEI. Trimming stripped 7 bases from V and 3 bases from J, with 12 bases between. The CDR3 extends over 13 amino acids. The CDR3 loop is CASIYGGHTEAFF. The CDR3 nucleotides read TGTGCCAGCATTTACGGGGGGCACACTGAAGCTTTCTTT.

This clonotype was detected only a few times. The genes are TRBV4-1 and TRBJ1-2, with D perhaps matching TRBD1 (6 bases). The CDR3 has 14 amino acids. Trimming cost V 2 bases and J 3 bases, with 10 bases left between them. Germline CDR1 reads MGHRA; CDR2 reads YSYEKL. CDR3: CASSQNGGYYGYTF. Here the CDR3 DNA reads TGCGCCAGCAGCCAAAACGGGGGCTACTATGGCTACACCTTC.

This clonotype was recorded many times. This chain connects TRBV11-1 to TRBJ2-5; 8 bases fit TRBD1. The V gene end was trimmed by 4 bases and the J gene end by 8 bases; junction bases not matched to a gene: 6. Germline-derived CDR1 and CDR2 are SGHAT and FQDESV (reference sequence). The length of the CDR3 is 13 residues. CDR3 sequence (DNA): TGTGCCAGCAGCTCCGACAGGGGAAGAACCCAGTACTTC. Translating it yields CASSSDRGRTQYF.

This clonotype has only a few counts. No DNA is shown, since the ends of the CDR3 on it are uncertain; the CDR3 is the one TCRdb lists. V is TRBV29-1 and J is TRBJ1-3. CDR1 SQVTM and CDR2 ANQGSEA come from the germline V gene. The CDR3 comprises 18 residues, both ends counted. The chain's CDR3 is CSAGLGHEQYFGPDTIYF.

The rearrangement joins TRBV9 to TRBJ1-1; D call uncertain. The CDR3 spans 15 residues. The germline V gene has CDR1 SGDLS and CDR2 YYNGEE. V was clipped by 4 bases and J by 1 base, with 14 bases between them. For the CDR3, the DNA is TGTGCCAGCAGCCACAAACAGATGCCGAACACTGAAGCTTTCTTT. Its translation is CASSHKQMPNTEAFF.

The table lists this clonotype with many counts. J is TRBJ2-7 and V is TRBV6-2 or TRBV6-3, with D unresolved. The V gene's germline CDR1 is MNHEY and CDR2 SVGEGT. The CDR3 runs 14 residues. The V end lost 2 bases, the J end lost 7 bases, and 15 bases lay between the germline ends. The CDR3 loop reads CASSYGGNHVEQYF. The CDR3 nucleotides read TGTGCCAGCAGTTACGGTGGGAACCATGTGGAGCAGTACTTC.

This clonotype was seen more than once but under ten times. Being one base from a much bigger clone, this may be a read error. CDR3 sequence (DNA): TGTGCCAGCAGTGAAGGGCTAGCGCTGTACCAAGAGACCCAGTGCTTC. Protein sequence: CASSEGLALYQETQCF. V is TRBV2 and J is TRBJ2-5, with D possibly matching TRBD2 (6 bases). CDR1 and CDR2 from the germline V gene are SNHLY and FYNNEI. The CDR3 length is 16 residues.

DNA for the CDR3: TGTGCCACCAGTGATGTAGCGGGAGGGCGGAGCTCCTACAATGAGCAGTTCTTC. Its protein product is CATSDVAGGRSSYNEQFF. V and J are TRBV24-1 and TRBJ2-1, with TRBD2 matching over 11 bases. CDR3 length: 18 residues. V lost 3 bases and J lost 0; bases outside the gene matches: 6. Germline CDR1 is KGHDR and CDR2 is SFDVKD.

This clonotype was counted a few times. The V gene is TRBV7-8, the J gene TRBJ2-7; 7 bases line up with TRBD1. The V gene's germline CDR1 is SGHVS and CDR2 FQNEAQ. Trimming at V came to 2 bases and at J to 5 bases, leaving 6 bases not matched to a gene. The CDR3 length is 14 residues. CDR3 protein: CASSLRDRVHEQYF. The CDR3 DNA reads TGTGCCAGCAGCTTACGAGACAGGGTTCACGAGCAGTACTTC. Full variable domain (remainder filled in from reference TRBV7-8 and TRBJ2-7): GAGVSQSPRYKVAKRGQDVALRCDPISGHVSLFWYQQALGQGPEFLTYFQNEAQLDKSGLPSDRFFAERPEGSVSTLKIQRTQQEDSAVYLCASSLRDRVHEQYFGPGTRLTVT.

In its sample, this clonotype was seen many times. The genes are TRBV4-1 and TRBJ1-2; 8 bases fit TRBD1. V was pared by 3 bases and J by 7 bases, with 4 bases of the junction left unmatched. CDR3 size: 13 residues. Per the germline V gene, CDR1 is MGHRA and CDR2 is YSYEKL. This chain's CDR3 is CASSQGTGIGYTF. CDR3 DNA: TGCGCCAGCAGCCAGGGGACAGGTATTGGCTACACCTTC.

This clonotype occurred many times. The CDR3, as DNA: TGTGCCAGCAGCCCCCGGACGGCAACTAATGAAAAACTGTTTTTT. Protein sequence: CASSPRTATNEKLFF. This rearrangement joins TRBV5-5 to TRBJ1-4, with unresolved D. This CDR3 spans 15 amino acids. Per germline, CDR1 SGHKS and CDR2 YYEKEE (reference sequence). Trimming removed 4 bases from V and 0 bases from J, with 10 bases in between.

This clonotype was counted at least ten times. J is TRBJ2-5 and V is TRBV30, with 13 bases fitting TRBD2. Germline assignment: CDR1 GTSNPN and CDR2 SVGIG (reference sequence). V was pared by 2 bases and J by 2 bases, with 5 bases of the junction left unmatched. The CDR3 is 16 residues long. Written as DNA, the CDR3 is TGTGCCTGGAGTCACGCGGGACTAGCGGGGCAAGAGACCCAGTACTTC. Its translation: CAWSHAGLAGQETQYF.

This clonotype was recorded at least ten times. The chain joins TRBV20-1 to TRBJ1-1; TRBD1 aligns across 8 bases. From germline, CDR1 is DFQATT and CDR2 SNEGSKA (reference sequence). J was trimmed by 7 bases and V by 0 bases; bases with no gene match: 13. CDR3 length: 16 residues. The CDR3 coding sequence is TGCAGTGCTAGAGATCTCCCGGGACAGGTTGGCGATGAAGCTTTCTTT. The encoded protein is CSARDLPGQVGDEAFF.

In its sample, this clonotype was seen a few times. The chain is built from TRBV28 and TRBJ2-3; no clear D. V was clipped by 7 bases and J by 1 base, with 12 bases between them. CDR1 is MDHEN, CDR2 SYDVKM, per germline. This CDR3 spans 14 amino acids. CDR3 sequence reads: CASKGRKRTDTQYF. The CDR3 DNA follows: TGTGCCAGCAAAGGGCGGAAGCGCACAGATACGCAGTATTTT.

This clonotype showed up many times. The chain uses TRBV5-1 and TRBJ2-1; 10 bases map to TRBD2. Germline V gene lookup returns CDR1 SGHRS and CDR2 YFSETQ. V lost 4 bases to trimming and J lost 11 bases; unmatched junction nucleotides: 9. The CDR3 runs to 14 residues. CDR3 in amino acids: CASSVRGLAEKQFF. The DNA for the CDR3 is TGCGCCAGCAGCGTCCGAGGACTAGCGGAAAAGCAGTTCTTC. Looking up the rest from reference TRBV5-1 and TRBJ2-1 gives the full variable domain: KAGVTQTPRYLIKTRGQQVTLSCSPISGHRSVSWYQQTPGQGLQFLFEYFSETQRNKGNFPGRFSGRQFSNSRSEMNVSTLELGDSALYLCASSVRGLAEKQFFGPGTRLTVL.

This clonotype has only a few counts. The CDR3 nucleotides read TGCAGCGTTGAAGACCTGGGCACGGGAATAATATCTAACTATGGCTACACCTTC. Its translation is CSVEDLGTGIISNYGYTF. The chain recombines TRBV29-1 with TRBJ1-2; no clear D gene. CDR3 length equals 18 residues. CDR1 is SQVTM, CDR2 ANQGSEA, per germline. V dropped 0 bases and J dropped 0 bases, with 20 bases sitting between them.

This clonotype occurred many times. The V call is TRBV28, the J call TRBJ1-3; D unresolved. Deletions cut 5 bases from V and 0 bases from J, with 11 bases between. This CDR3 has 15 amino acids. The germline V gene encodes CDR1 MDHEN and CDR2 SYDVKM. CDR3 DNA: TGTGCCAGCAGTGTTGGATGGTTCTCTGGAAACACCATATATTTT. Protein product: CASSVGWFSGNTIYF.